Below, 9 T cell receptor beta chains from the same sample are listed, as sequenced in a study of human T cells and chemical hapten exposure (TCRdb year 2021). Per the publication, the time point label means: pre-sensitization, week 0. The sample's treatment or condition label, in plain terms: therapeutic diphenylcyclopropenone sensitization with weekly scalp DPC. Library preparation employed RACE. Data came from a NextSeq 500. TCRdb handled the public reads itself, with Q25 trimming in fastp and clone calling in MiXCR, and kept productive beta chains. Duplicate CDR3 protein sequences are folded into a single record with the most common DNA and genes. In this sample the table shows 250,000 to 300,000 distinct CDR3 sequences, over 7.5% of which occur a single time. Around 1.2% of the sample rests with the top ten. The input for sequencing was whole blood, taken in connection with sensitization to the hapten diphenylcyclopropenone (DPC). These receptors came from a young man with alopecia areata. Some clones in this sample may be carry-over from other donors' samples.

The V gene is TRBV6-2 or TRBV6-3, the J gene TRBJ2-5; possible D gene TRBD2, 6 bases. V was shortened by 4 bases and J by 7 bases, with 16 bases between the two germline ends. The CDR3 spans 14 residues. The germline V gene has CDR1 MNHEY and CDR2 SVGEGT. CDR3 nucleotide sequence: TGTGCCAGCAGTTTGACCGAAATGGGAGGGACCCAGTACTTC. It yields the protein CASSLTEMGGTQYF.

This clonotype was recorded at least ten times. The chain is built from TRBV28 and TRBJ2-3; the D is unclear. V lost 6 bases and J lost 2, with 0 bases in between. Germline V gene lookup returns CDR1 MDHEN and CDR2 SYDVKM. This CDR3 has 10 residues. The CDR3: CASSTDTQYF. CDR3 sequence (DNA): TGTGCCAGCAGCACAGATACGCAGTATTTT.

The rearrangement joins TRBV4-2 to TRBJ2-3; D is ambiguous. Trimming pared 0 bases from V and 2 bases from J, leaving 6 bases between. The CDR3 loop spans 14 amino acids. Germline values: CDR1 LGHNA, CDR2 YNFKEQ. The CDR3 DNA reads as TGTGCCAGCAGCCAAGATGCACTCACAGATACGCAGTATTTT. Translating gives CASSQDALTDTQYF.

This clonotype was counted between two and nine times. The chain carries TRBV14 and TRBJ1-4; TRBD1 might be the D (6 bases). The CDR3 consists of 15 residues. CDR1 and CDR2 from the germline V gene are SGHDN and FVKESK. V was shortened by 0 bases and J by 8 bases, with 13 bases between the two germline ends. The CDR3 sequence is CASSQDGRGGEKLFF. The DNA of the CDR3 is TGTGCCAGCAGCCAAGATGGCAGGGGTGGAGAAAAACTGTTTTTT.

This clonotype was observed a handful of times. V usage is TRBV7-9 and J usage is TRBJ2-3; the D gene is possibly TRBD2 (6 bases). The CDR3 extends over 12 amino acids. The V end was cut by 5 bases, the J end by 6 bases, with 9 bases between. Germline V CDR1 and CDR2: SEHNR, FQNEAQ (reference sequence). The CDR3 sequence: CASSAGGDTQYF. The CDR3, as DNA: TGTGCCAGCAGCGCCGGGGGTGATACGCAGTATTTT. The entire variable domain, with the rest obtained from reference TRBV7-9 and TRBJ2-3, is as follows: DTGVSQNPRHKITKRGQNVTFRCDPISEHNRLYWYRQTLGQGPEFLTYFQNEAQLEKSRLLSDRFSAERPKGSFSTLEIQRTEQGDSAMYLCASSAGGDTQYFGPGTRLTVL.

In this sample, this clonotype turned up once. The V gene is TRBV11-2, the J gene TRBJ2-7; D call uncertain. Trimming took 2 bases from V and 5 from J, leaving 7 bases between them. The CDR3 runs to 12 residues. Germline values: CDR1 SGHAT, CDR2 FQNNGV. The CDR3 coding sequence is TGTGCCAGCAGCTTACTCCCCAACGAGCAGTACTTC. Translating it yields CASSLLPNEQYF.

This clonotype was found a few times. J is TRBJ2-2 and V is TRBV11-2, with 10 positions matching TRBD2. CDR3 length: 15 amino acids. The germline V gene encodes CDR1 SGHAT and CDR2 FQNNGV. Germline trimming cut 5 bases from V and 7 bases from J; bases unmatched to any gene: 7. Here the CDR3 DNA reads TGTGCCAGCAGCACTAGCGGGGTATTGGGCGGGGAGCTGTTTTTT. This encodes CASSTSGVLGGELFF.

This clonotype has at least ten counts. The rearrangement joins TRBV7-8 to TRBJ1-5; D is uncertain. Germline CDR1 and CDR2: SGHVS and FQNEAQ. This CDR3 is built from 13 residues. V gave up 0 bases and J gave up 7 bases, with 7 bases separating them. The CDR3 DNA reads as TGTGCCAGCAGCTTAGCATCCGGGCAGCCCCAGCATTTT. Translation gives CASSLASGQPQHF.

This clonotype was picked up a small number of times. The chain employs TRBV6-2 or TRBV6-3 and TRBJ2-6, with D tentatively TRBD1 (6 bases). The CDR3 runs to 16 residues. Germline CDR1 is MNHEY and CDR2 is SVGEGT. Trimming removed 6 bases from V and 0 bases from J, with 12 bases in between. CDR3 sequence (DNA): TGTGCCAGCAGACAGGGACCCTCCTCTGGGGCCAACGTCCTGACTTTC. This gives the protein CASRQGPSSGANVLTF.